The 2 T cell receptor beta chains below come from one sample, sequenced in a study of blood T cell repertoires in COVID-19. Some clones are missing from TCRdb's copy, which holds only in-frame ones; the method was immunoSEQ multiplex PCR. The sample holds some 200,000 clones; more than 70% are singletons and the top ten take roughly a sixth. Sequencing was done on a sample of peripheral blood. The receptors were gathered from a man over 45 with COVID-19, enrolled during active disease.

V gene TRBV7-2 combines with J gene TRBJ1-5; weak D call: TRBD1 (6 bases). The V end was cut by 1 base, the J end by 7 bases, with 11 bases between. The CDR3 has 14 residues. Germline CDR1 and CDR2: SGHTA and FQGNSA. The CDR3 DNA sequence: TGTGCCAGCAGCTTAGAAGGGAGGGGGCAGCCCCAGCATTTT. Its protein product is CASSLEGRGQPQHF. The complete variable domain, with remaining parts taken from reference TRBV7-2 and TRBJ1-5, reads GAGVSQSPSNKVTEKGKDVELRCDPISGHTALYWYRQSLGQGLEFLIYFQGNSAPDKSGLPSDRFSAERTGGSVSTLTIQRTQQEDSAVYLCASSLEGRGQPQHFGDGTRLSIL.

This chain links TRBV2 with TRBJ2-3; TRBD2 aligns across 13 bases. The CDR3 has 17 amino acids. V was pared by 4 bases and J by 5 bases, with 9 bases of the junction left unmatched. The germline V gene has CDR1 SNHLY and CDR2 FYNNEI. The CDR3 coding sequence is TGTGCCAGCAGTGTCACTAGCGGGGGGGCGATTCTAGATACGCAGTATTTT. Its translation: CASSVTSGGAILDTQYF.